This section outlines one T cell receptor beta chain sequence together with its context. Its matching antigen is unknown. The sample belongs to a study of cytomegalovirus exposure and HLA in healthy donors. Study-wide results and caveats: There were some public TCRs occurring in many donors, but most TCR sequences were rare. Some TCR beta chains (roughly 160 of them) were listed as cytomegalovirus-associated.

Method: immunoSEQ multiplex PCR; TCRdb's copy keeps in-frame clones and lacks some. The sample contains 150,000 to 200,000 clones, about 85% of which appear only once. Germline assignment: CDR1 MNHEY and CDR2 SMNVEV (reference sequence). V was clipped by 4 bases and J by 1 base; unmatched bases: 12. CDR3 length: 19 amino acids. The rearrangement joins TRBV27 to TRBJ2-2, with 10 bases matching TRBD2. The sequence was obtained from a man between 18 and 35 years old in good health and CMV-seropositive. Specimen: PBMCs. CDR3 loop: CASSWAFRLAGGNTGELFF. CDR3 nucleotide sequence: TGTGCCAGCAGTTGGGCCTTTAGGTTAGCGGGAGGGAACACCGGGGAGCTGTTTTTT.